This T cell receptor (beta chain) was recovered during a study of CD8 T cells in ankylosing spondylitis listed by TCRdb under 2017. In the study overall: T cell receptor beta repertoires were profiled in healthy donors and ankylosing spondylitis patients so that disease-linked TCR variants could be found. Peripheral blood was sampled, and synovial fluid was also collected from ankylosing spondylitis patients. The full study cohort was made up of about two dozen ankylosing spondylitis patients and 108 healthy donors. What the work shows at the level of the full study, not this receptor alone: Blood from ankylosing spondylitis patients appeared to be characterized by a TCR beta motif composed of about eight highly homologous amino acid variants. A CD8+ phenotype was shown by the disease-linked clones, which were found at relatively low frequencies in peripheral blood. According to the report, matched synovial fluid samples from ankylosing spondylitis patients were significantly enriched for the disease-linked clones. Some motif variants had previously been reported in the synovial fluid and blood of reactive arthritis patients, which suggests shared mechanisms of disease initiation.

TCRdb records Illumina HiSeq 2500 as the sequencer. TCR beta libraries were prepared by quantitative 5'-RACE with molecular barcodes. From the authors' description of their analysis: To identify disease-linked TCR variants, a new computational method was used, one built on a probabilistic model of VDJ rearrangement. TCRdb applied fastp at Q25 and MiXCR to the public reads, then kept only in-frame beta chains. CDR3 protein sequences are deduplicated, and each keeps its most common genes and DNA. The V and J calls follow TCRdb's processing rather than the paper's. The sample table records more than 95,000 distinct CDR3 sequences; roughly 8.7% of these occur just once. The ten biggest clones cover about a tenth of the sample. For this clonotype: Its recognized antigen is unknown. No base-level quality is on record; no much larger clone is a single base apart.

The CDR3 numbers 13 residues from cysteine through phenylalanine. Of the read, only the CDR3 DNA is kept; its 39 bases are in frame from base 1. The germline V gene sets CDR1 to SGHAT and CDR2 to FQNNGV. V lost 3 bases and J lost 3 bases; the stretch between them is 9 bases long. The chain was built from TRBV11-2 and TRBJ2-7; the D gene assignment is ambiguous. The sample was blood, either unsorted or a sorted T cell fraction (not recorded which). The sequence came from a male donor with ankylosing spondylitis or in good health (not recorded which). The nucleotide sequence reads TGTGCCAGCAGCTTCGGCACTCGCTACGAGCAGTACTTC. It is translated as CASSFGTRYEQYF.